This is a list of T cell receptor beta chains from one sample in a study of Ad26.COV2.S vaccination and SARS-CoV-2 variants. TCRdb's table, derived via immunoSEQ multiplex PCR, lists solely in-frame clones and lacks some. Here the sample spans 500,000 or so clones, 80% to 90% being singletons. The source was peripheral blood, collected in a trial of Ad26.COV2.S vaccine versus placebo. The source of these receptors is a person between 18 and 65 years old who received the Ad26.COV2.S COVID-19 vaccine or a placebo. CDR3s include the opening cysteine and the closing phenylalanine or tryptophan. The D gene is left open where the match is weak. Rows may omit the clone size; those that give it use once, few, many or a size class.

CDR3nt: TGTGCCAGCAGTGAAGCCTCACTGAGCTTGGGTAATGGCTACACCTTC; CDR3aa: CASSEASLSLGNGYTF; abundance: -; v_gene: TRBV2; j_gene: TRBJ1-2; d_gene: -
CDR3nt: TGTGCCAGTAGGGAGACAGGGTGGGACGGAGGACAGCCCCAGCATTTT; CDR3aa: CASRETGWDGGQPQHF; abundance: -; v_gene: TRBV19; j_gene: TRBJ1-5; d_gene: TRBD1
CDR3nt: TGTGCCAGTAGTATAGCGGAGGGGGCAGGACAGCCCCAGCATTTT; CDR3aa: CASSIAEGAGQPQHF; abundance: -; v_gene: TRBV19; j_gene: TRBJ1-5; d_gene: TRBD1
CDR3nt: TGTGCCAGCAGACCCATCCTAGGCATGACCCAGTACTTC; CDR3aa: CASRPILGMTQYF; abundance: -; v_gene: TRBV6-5; j_gene: TRBJ2-5; d_gene: -
CDR3nt: TGTGCCAGCAGGAGGAACCGTGCCTACGAGCAGTACTTC; CDR3aa: CASRRNRAYEQYF; abundance: -; v_gene: TRBV25-1; j_gene: TRBJ2-7; d_gene: -
CDR3nt: TGTGCCAGCAGCCAATTTAACGACAGGGAGAAGTACGAGCAGTACTTC; CDR3aa: CASSQFNDREKYEQYF; abundance: -; v_gene: TRBV4-2; j_gene: TRBJ2-7; d_gene: TRBD1
CDR3nt: TGTGCCAGCAGTTTAGTTGGGGCCGACGGGAGTGAAAAACTGTTTTTT; CDR3aa: CASSLVGADGSEKLFF; abundance: -; v_gene: TRBV28; j_gene: TRBJ1-4; d_gene: -
CDR3nt: TGTGCCAGCAGGAGCAAGACAGGGGACAATCAGCCCCAGCATTTT; CDR3aa: CASRSKTGDNQPQHF; abundance: once; v_gene: TRBV6-5; j_gene: TRBJ1-5; d_gene: TRBD1
CDR3nt: TGTGCCAGCAGCCAAGATATCACTGGCGAATATCAGATACGCCGGTATTTT; CDR3aa: CASSQDITGEYQIRRYF; abundance: -; v_gene: TRBV3-1/TRBV3-2; j_gene: TRBJ2-3; d_gene: -
CDR3nt: TGCAGCGTTGAAGGACGGGATCCTTACAATGAGCAGTTCTTC; CDR3aa: CSVEGRDPYNEQFF; abundance: -; v_gene: TRBV29-1; j_gene: TRBJ2-1; d_gene: -
CDR3nt: TGTGCCAGCAGCTCAGGGGGAGGTCGACTAGAAGAGACCCAGTACTTC; CDR3aa: CASSSGGGRLEETQYF; abundance: -; v_gene: TRBV7-8; j_gene: TRBJ2-5; d_gene: -
CDR3nt: TGTGCCAGCAGCCCCCAGGGACTAGCGGGAGTCAATGAGCAGTTCTTC; CDR3aa: CASSPQGLAGVNEQFF; abundance: few; v_gene: TRBV7-3; j_gene: TRBJ2-1; d_gene: TRBD2
CDR3nt: TGTGCCACCAGCCAGACAGGCTATGGCTACACCTTC; CDR3aa: CATSQTGYGYTF; abundance: -; v_gene: TRBV15; j_gene: TRBJ1-2; d_gene: -
CDR3nt: TGTGCCAGCAGTCGGCTGGAACCCCAAGAGACCCAGTACTTC; CDR3aa: CASSRLEPQETQYF; abundance: -; v_gene: TRBV27; j_gene: TRBJ2-5; d_gene: -
CDR3nt: TGTGCCAGCAGCTTAGTTCTAGCGGAAAACAATGAGCAGTTCTTC; CDR3aa: CASSLVLAENNEQFF; abundance: -; v_gene: TRBV11-3; j_gene: TRBJ2-1; d_gene: TRBD2
CDR3nt: TGTGCCAGCAGCTTAACTGGGAACACTGAAGCTTTCTTT; CDR3aa: CASSLTGNTEAFF; abundance: -; v_gene: TRBV7-3; j_gene: TRBJ1-1; d_gene: -
CDR3nt: TGTGCCAGTAGTACCACTGACAGGGGGCATTCTGGCTACACCTTC; CDR3aa: CASSTTDRGHSGYTF; abundance: -; v_gene: TRBV19; j_gene: TRBJ1-2; d_gene: TRBD1
CDR3nt: TGTGCCAGCAGCTTAGTTGGGGGCCGGGATGGAAACACCATATATTTT; CDR3aa: CASSLVGGRDGNTIYF; abundance: -; v_gene: TRBV13; j_gene: TRBJ1-3; d_gene: -
CDR3nt: TGTGCCAGCAGGGGGGACGGACCCCAGGGCTACACCTTC; CDR3aa: CASRGDGPQGYTF; abundance: once; v_gene: TRBV2; j_gene: TRBJ1-2; d_gene: -
CDR3nt: TGCAGCGTTGAACTCAACACCGGGGAGCTGTTTTTT; CDR3aa: CSVELNTGELFF; abundance: -; v_gene: TRBV29-1; j_gene: TRBJ2-2; d_gene: -
CDR3nt: TGTGCCAGCAGTTTAGGCAGGACTAGTCTTTACAATGAGCAGTTCTTC; CDR3aa: CASSLGRTSLYNEQFF; abundance: -; v_gene: TRBV28; j_gene: TRBJ2-1; d_gene: TRBD2
CDR3nt: TGTGCCACCAGCACCCAATGGACAGGGTGGTATGGCTACACCTTC; CDR3aa: CATSTQWTGWYGYTF; abundance: -; v_gene: TRBV15; j_gene: TRBJ1-2; d_gene: TRBD1
CDR3nt: TGTGCCAGCAGCCCCTGGGGACAGGGAGGGGCCTATAACTATGGCTACACCTTC; CDR3aa: CASSPWGQGGAYNYGYTF; abundance: -; v_gene: TRBV5-6; j_gene: TRBJ1-2; d_gene: TRBD1
CDR3nt: TGTGCCAGCAGTCTCGACAGCAATAATTCACCCCTCCACTTT; CDR3aa: CASSLDSNNSPLHF; abundance: few; v_gene: TRBV9; j_gene: TRBJ1-6; d_gene: -
CDR3nt: TGTGCCAGCAGCAGTTGGGCTAGCACAGATACGCAGTATTTT; CDR3aa: CASSSWASTDTQYF; abundance: -; v_gene: TRBV9; j_gene: TRBJ2-3; d_gene: -
CDR3nt: TGTGCCAGCAGTCCCCAGACAGGAAGGTCTGGAAACACCATATATTTT; CDR3aa: CASSPQTGRSGNTIYF; abundance: -; v_gene: TRBV27; j_gene: TRBJ1-3; d_gene: -
CDR3nt: TGTGCCAGCCAGAGAGCTAGCACAGATACGCAGTATTTT; CDR3aa: CASQRASTDTQYF; abundance: -; v_gene: TRBV19; j_gene: TRBJ2-3; d_gene: -
CDR3nt: TGTGCCACCAGTGACCCCGGGACAGGGGAAGAGACCCAGTACTTC; CDR3aa: CATSDPGTGEETQYF; abundance: -; v_gene: TRBV24-1; j_gene: TRBJ2-5; d_gene: TRBD1
CDR3nt: TGTGCCATCAGTGCGGACCTGACAGGGATCACCGGGGAGCTGTTTTTT; CDR3aa: CAISADLTGITGELFF; abundance: -; v_gene: TRBV10-3; j_gene: TRBJ2-2; d_gene: TRBD1
CDR3nt: TGTGCCAGCAGTGTAACTTATGGGGTAATACCGAACACTGAAGCTTTCTTT; CDR3aa: CASSVTYGVIPNTEAFF; abundance: -; v_gene: TRBV5-6; j_gene: TRBJ1-1; d_gene: -
CDR3nt: TGTGCCAGCAGCTTTCCTAGCGGGGGAAAGGTGGAGACCCAGTACTTC; CDR3aa: CASSFPSGGKVETQYF; abundance: -; v_gene: TRBV7-2; j_gene: TRBJ2-5; d_gene: TRBD2
CDR3nt: TGTGCCAGCAGCGGCCGGCTGGGCTACACCTTC; CDR3aa: CASSGRLGYTF; abundance: -; v_gene: TRBV5-4; j_gene: TRBJ1-2; d_gene: -
CDR3nt: TGTGCCGGATACTCGGGACAGGGGGTTAGCAATGAGCAGTTCTTC; CDR3aa: CAGYSGQGVSNEQFF; abundance: -; v_gene: TRBV7-2; j_gene: TRBJ2-1; d_gene: TRBD1
CDR3nt: TGTGCCAGCAGCCTTGAAGGCTACACCTTC; CDR3aa: CASSLEGYTF; abundance: few; v_gene: TRBV7-9; j_gene: TRBJ1-2; d_gene: -
CDR3nt: TGTGCCAGCAGCCCCAGGAGTAAACTTTATGGCTACACCTTC; CDR3aa: CASSPRSKLYGYTF; abundance: -; v_gene: TRBV7-3; j_gene: TRBJ1-2; d_gene: -
CDR3nt: TGTGCCAGCAGCACCCTCGGGGCCGTTAACTATGGCTACACCTTC; CDR3aa: CASSTLGAVNYGYTF; abundance: -; v_gene: TRBV6-6; j_gene: TRBJ1-2; d_gene: -
CDR3nt: TGTGCCAGCAGCTTAACTCGGACCGGGGAGCTGTTTTTT; CDR3aa: CASSLTRTGELFF; abundance: -; v_gene: TRBV7-2; j_gene: TRBJ2-2; d_gene: -
CDR3nt: TGTGCCAGCAGTTTCAGAGGGGGAACTGAAGCTTTCTTT; CDR3aa: CASSFRGGTEAFF; abundance: once; v_gene: TRBV28; j_gene: TRBJ1-1; d_gene: -
CDR3nt: TGCAGCGCGCTTTACAATGAGCAGTTCTTC; CDR3aa: CSALYNEQFF; abundance: -; v_gene: TRBV29-1; j_gene: TRBJ2-1; d_gene: -
CDR3nt: TGTGCCAGCAGCCAAGGTGAGGGGGGCCCCTACTACGAGCAGTACTTC; CDR3aa: CASSQGEGGPYYEQYF; abundance: -; v_gene: TRBV4-2; j_gene: TRBJ2-7; d_gene: -
CDR3nt: TGTGCCAGCAGCCCGGTACAGGGGCTCACAGATACGCAGTATTTT; CDR3aa: CASSPVQGLTDTQYF; abundance: -; v_gene: TRBV5-6; j_gene: TRBJ2-3; d_gene: TRBD1
CDR3nt: TGTGCCAGCAGTTTGGGGGTTACAGATACGCAGTATTTT; CDR3aa: CASSLGVTDTQYF; abundance: -; v_gene: TRBV27; j_gene: TRBJ2-3; d_gene: -
CDR3nt: TGTGCCAGCAGCCAAGAACTAGCGGGGGGGCGGGTCAATGAGCAGTTCTTC; CDR3aa: CASSQELAGGRVNEQFF; abundance: -; v_gene: TRBV4-2; j_gene: TRBJ2-1; d_gene: TRBD2
CDR3nt: TGTGCCACCAGTGTGGTTCTACGAAATAAACCTAGCACAGATACGCAGTATTTT; CDR3aa: CATSVVLRNKPSTDTQYF; abundance: -; v_gene: TRBV24-1; j_gene: TRBJ2-3; d_gene: -
CDR3nt: TGTGCCAGCTCACCACTCCGGGGGGGTGATCAGCCCCAGCATTTT; CDR3aa: CASSPLRGGDQPQHF; abundance: -; v_gene: TRBV18; j_gene: TRBJ1-5; d_gene: -
CDR3nt: TGCGCCAGCAGCCAAGTTGGGTGGGGGCGCACCTATGAGCAGTTCTTC; CDR3aa: CASSQVGWGRTYEQFF; abundance: -; v_gene: TRBV4-3; j_gene: TRBJ2-1; d_gene: -
CDR3nt: TGTGCCAGCAGCTTTCCCGGAAACATTCAGTACTTC; CDR3aa: CASSFPGNIQYF; abundance: -; v_gene: TRBV11-3; j_gene: TRBJ2-4; d_gene: -
CDR3nt: TGTGCCAGCAGCCAAGAGCTCGCGGGGACGGTGAAAAACTATGGCTACACCTTC; CDR3aa: CASSQELAGTVKNYGYTF; abundance: -; v_gene: TRBV4-2; j_gene: TRBJ1-2; d_gene: -
CDR3nt: TGTGCCAGCAGCTTGCGTTCAGGATACGAGCAGTACTTC; CDR3aa: CASSLRSGYEQYF; abundance: -; v_gene: TRBV5-4; j_gene: TRBJ2-7; d_gene: -
CDR3nt: TGTGCCAGCAGTTCTCTAGCGGGAGTAGCAGATACGCAGTATTTT; CDR3aa: CASSSLAGVADTQYF; abundance: -; v_gene: TRBV7-3; j_gene: TRBJ2-3; d_gene: TRBD2
CDR3nt: TGTGCCAGCAGCCTCACGGACGGGGTAGCGGGAGGCGGTGAGCAGTTCTTC; CDR3aa: CASSLTDGVAGGGEQFF; abundance: -; v_gene: TRBV7-3; j_gene: TRBJ2-1; d_gene: TRBD2
CDR3nt: TGTGCCAGCAGCCTGGACCCAGAAGAGACCCAGTACTTC; CDR3aa: CASSLDPEETQYF; abundance: -; v_gene: TRBV7-2; j_gene: TRBJ2-5; d_gene: -
CDR3nt: TGTGCCAGCAGTTCGGACAGGGGGGGTGCCGGGGAGCTGTTTTTT; CDR3aa: CASSSDRGGAGELFF; abundance: -; v_gene: TRBV28; j_gene: TRBJ2-2; d_gene: TRBD1
CDR3nt: TGTGCCTGGAGTGTACCAGGATCCAGCTCCTACAATGAGCAGTTCTTC; CDR3aa: CAWSVPGSSSYNEQFF; abundance: -; v_gene: TRBV30; j_gene: TRBJ2-1; d_gene: -